This T cell receptor (beta chain) was identified during a study of blood T cell repertoires in COVID-19. Germline loops: CDR1 PRHDT, CDR2 FYEKMQ (reference sequence). The ends were cut back, 2 bases at V and 1 base at J, with 14 bases in the middle. The CDR3 totals 16 residues. Produced via immunoSEQ multiplex PCR; TCRdb's table is partial and in-frame only. Found here are roughly 100,000 clones, roughly 80% of them singletons; the top ten hold 3% to 4%. The clonotype originates from an elderly woman with active or convalescent COVID-19. The chain joins TRBV13 to TRBJ1-1; no clear D. Sequences were obtained from peripheral blood. CDR3 residues: CASSLTLSGGNTEAFF. The CDR3 nucleotides read TGTGCCAGCAGCTTAACATTATCGGGAGGGAACACTGAAGCTTTCTTT.